These 32 T cell receptor beta chains share one sample of origin, sequenced in a study of T cell responses to AZD1222 COVID-19 vaccine. Libraries were prepared by immunoSEQ multiplex PCR; TCRdb keeps only in-frame clonotypes and omits some of them. Of 140,000 to 150,000 clones in the sample, around 90% are singletons; the top ten hold over 3%. Source: peripheral blood, taken 28 days after the second AZD1222 dose. Every receptor here comes from an adult who received the AZD1222 COVID-19 vaccine.

The genes are TRBV5-8 and TRBJ1-4; no definite D call. V gave up 0 bases and J gave up 4 bases, with 10 bases separating them. CDR3 size: 15 residues. Germline lookup yields CDR1 SGHTS and CDR2 YDEGEE. The CDR3: CASSLVSQINEKLFF. CDR3 sequence (DNA): TGTGCCAGCAGCTTGGTCAGCCAGATTAATGAAAAACTGTTTTTT.

This clone has just one count. The genes are TRBV14 and TRBJ2-7; D uncertain. Germline CDR1 and CDR2: SGHDN and FVKESK. The V and J ends lost 4 bases and 7 bases respectively, with 11 bases between them. CDR3 length equals 12 residues. CDR3 region: CASSRAVGEQYF. CDR3 bases: TGTGCCAGCAGCCGAGCCGTAGGAGAGCAGTACTTC.

This clone was counted a single time. DNA of the CDR3: TGTGCCAGCGAGGGGGTTAATGAAAAACTGTTTTTT. It encodes CASEGVNEKLFF. The chain has TRBV3-1 (or the pseudogene TRBV3-2) and TRBJ1-4; D is perhaps TRBD1 (6 bases). This CDR3 region has 12 residues. V lost 8 bases, J lost 4 bases, and 8 bases lay in between. Germline CDR1 is LGHDT and CDR2 is YNNKEL (reference sequence).

A word on this clone: This specimen includes other DNA sequences encoding the same CDR3. This chain links TRBV6-5 with TRBJ2-5; D unclear. The CDR3 runs to 11 residues. CDR1 is MNHEY and CDR2 is SVGAGI in the germline V gene. Trimming left V 2 bases short and J 5 bases short, with 3 bases between. The CDR3 DNA reads as TGTGCCAGCAGTTACGGGGAGACCCAGTACTTC. It is translated as CASSYGETQYF.

The chain links TRBV7-2 to TRBJ1-1; 9 bases align to TRBD1. Looked up from germline, CDR1 is SGHTA and CDR2 is FQGNSA. CDR3 length equals 15 residues. V gave up 2 bases and J gave up 4 bases; unmatched junction bases: 5. In nucleotides, the CDR3 is TGTGCCAGCAGCTTATCGGCGACAGGGGGCACTGAAGCTTTCTTT. Amino acid sequence: CASSLSATGGTEAFF.

This clone is a singleton in its sample. The gene calls are TRBV30 and TRBJ2-7; D gene unclear. CDR1 is GTSNPN and CDR2 is SVGIG in the germline V gene (reference sequence). Trimming removed 0 bases at V and 4 bases at J, with 4 bases between. The CDR3 loop spans 11 amino acids. CDR3 sequence (DNA): TGTGCCTGGAGTGTATCGTACGAGCAGTACTTC. It specifies CAWSVSYEQYF.

This chain joins TRBV7-8 and TRBJ2-3; D ambiguous. Germline V gene lookup returns CDR1 SGHVS and CDR2 FQNEAQ. The V and J ends lost 5 bases and 0 bases respectively, with 9 bases between them. The length of the CDR3 is 14 residues. CDR3 DNA sequence: TGTGCCAGCAGCCTAGGGATCAGCACAGATACGCAGTATTTT. Translating it yields CASSLGISTDTQYF.

The rearrangement links TRBV7-9 to TRBJ1-2, with 7 positions matching TRBD1. The CDR3 totals 14 residues. Germline CDR1 and CDR2: SEHNR and FQNEAQ (reference sequence). V gave up 5 bases and J gave up 4 bases; unmatched junction bases: 7. The CDR3, as DNA: TGTGCCAGCAGCGAGGGAGGGGGCGCCTATGGCTACACCTTC. It encodes CASSEGGGAYGYTF.

V and J are TRBV27 and TRBJ2-3; TRBD1 or TRBD2 may be the D gene (6 bases each). This CDR3 has 13 amino acids. CDR1 MNHEY and CDR2 SMNVEV come from the germline V gene (reference sequence). Trimming stripped 1 base from V and 6 bases from J, with 8 bases between. The chain's CDR3 is CASSLWGADTQYF. The CDR3 bases are TGTGCCAGCAGTTTATGGGGGGCGGATACGCAGTATTTT.

This sequence joins TRBV23-1 and TRBJ2-3, with TRBD2 matching 10 bases. TRBV23-1 is an ORF, and what it does is uncertain. The CDR3 totals 18 residues. The junction had 11 bases not matched to a gene; V was cut back by 2 bases and J by 3 bases. The CDR3 sequence: CASSQKGSGRAITDTQYF. As DNA, the CDR3 is TGCGCCAGCAGTCAAAAGGGGAGCGGGAGGGCCATAACAGATACGCAGTATTTT.

This clone occurred a few times. The chain couples TRBV18 to TRBJ2-1, with D perhaps matching TRBD1 (5 bases). V was pared by 5 bases and J by 10 bases, with 15 bases between. The CDR3 has 13 amino acids. The germline V gene encodes CDR1 KGHSH and CDR2 LQKENI. CDR3 nucleotide sequence: TGTGCCAGCTCAGCCCCTGGGGCCCACGAGCAGTTCTTC. It encodes CASSAPGAHEQFF.

The CDR3 here is CASSPGQGRNTIYF. For the CDR3, the DNA is TGCGCCAGCAGCCCCGGACAGGGAAGAAACACCATATATTTT. The genes are TRBV5-1 and TRBJ1-3; TRBD1 matches at 8 bases. CDR3 length: 14 amino acids. The ends lost 4 bases at V and 5 bases at J; junction bases unmatched: 5. The V gene's germline CDR1 is SGHRS and CDR2 YFSETQ. Full variable domain (rest looked up from reference TRBV5-1 and TRBJ1-3): KAGVTQTPRYLIKTRGQQVTLSCSPISGHRSVSWYQQTPGQGLQFLFEYFSETQRNKGNFPGRFSGRQFSNSRSEMNVSTLELGDSALYLCASSPGQGRNTIYFGEGSWLTVV.

This chain joins TRBV7-2 and TRBJ2-5; D gene uncertain. V shed 3 bases and J shed 4 bases, with 15 bases lying between them. The CDR3 loop spans 15 amino acids. CDR1 is SGHTA, CDR2 FQGNSA, per germline. Here the CDR3 reads CASSFLRPIRETQYF. The CDR3 nucleotides read TGTGCCAGCAGCTTCCTCAGGCCAATAAGAGAGACCCAGTACTTC.

This CDR3 is CASNRDFGEQFF. For the CDR3, the DNA is TGTGCCAGCAACAGGGACTTCGGTGAGCAGTTCTTC. The V and J genes are TRBV6-5 and TRBJ2-1; D may match TRBD1 or TRBD2 (6 bases each). Germline CDR1 is MNHEY and CDR2 is SVGAGI. The CDR3 extends over 12 amino acids. V was trimmed by 7 bases and J by 9 bases, leaving 13 bases between them.

V and J are TRBV24-1 and TRBJ1-5, with TRBD1 matching 7 bases. J lost 7 bases, V lost 1 base, and 6 bases had no gene match. This CDR3 region has 15 residues. The germline V gene has CDR1 KGHDR and CDR2 SFDVKD. CDR3 in amino acids: CATSDFQGGIQPQHF. CDR3 DNA sequence: TGTGCCACCAGTGATTTCCAGGGGGGGATCCAGCCCCAGCATTTT.

The chain is built from TRBV5-4 and TRBJ2-3, with D hard to call. This CDR3 spans 14 amino acids. CDR1 and CDR2 from the germline V gene are SGHNT and YYREEE (reference sequence). V was pared by 0 bases and J by 1 base, with 6 bases between. The CDR3 loop is CASSLVVGTDTQYF. In DNA form, the CDR3 reads TGTGCCAGCAGCTTGGTGGTAGGCACAGATACGCAGTATTTT.

The genes are TRBV6-5 and TRBJ1-2; 8 bases are shared with TRBD1. Trimming at V came to 6 bases and at J to 3 bases, leaving 3 bases not matched to a gene. The CDR3 loop spans 13 amino acids. Germline V gene lookup returns CDR1 MNHEY and CDR2 SVGAGI. The CDR3 DNA sequence: TGTGCCAGCAGCCGGGGACAGGACTATGGCTACACCTTC. Residues: CASSRGQDYGYTF.

J is TRBJ2-4 and V is TRBV6-5; TRBD2 matches at 14 bases. Trimming removed 4 bases from V and 10 bases from J; junction bases left unmatched: 6. Looked up from germline, CDR1 is MNHEY and CDR2 is SVGAGI. CDR3 length: 15 amino acids. CDR3 nucleotide sequence: TGTGCCAGCAGTTCCGGGACTAGCGGGGGAGGGATTCAGTACTTC. It specifies CASSSGTSGGGIQYF.

This rearrangement joins TRBV27 to TRBJ1-2; 7 nucleotides align to TRBD1. Trimming removed 0 bases from V and 11 bases from J; junction bases left unmatched: 6. The CDR3 is 13 residues long. The germline V gene has CDR1 MNHEY and CDR2 SMNVEV (reference sequence). This CDR3 reads CASSLSQGTGYTF. CDR3 DNA: TGTGCCAGCAGTTTATCACAGGGGACCGGTTACACCTTC.

The gene calls are TRBV6-1 and TRBJ1-4; tentative D call: TRBD1 (6 bases). The CDR3 runs 19 residues. Trimming removed 3 bases at V and 8 bases at J, with 28 bases between. Germline CDR1 and CDR2: MNHNS and SASEGT. CDR3 residues: CASSDTMGHVPYGGEKLFF. The CDR3 region has the DNA TGTGCCAGCAGTGATACTATGGGACACGTGCCGTACGGAGGGGAAAAACTGTTTTTT.

The genes are TRBV12-3 or TRBV12-4 and TRBJ2-2; D not resolved. Trimming left V 10 bases short and J 6 bases short, with 12 bases between. This CDR3 region has 12 residues. The CDR3: CATLSPPGELFF. The CDR3 bases are TGTGCCACCCTATCCCCCCCCGGGGAGCTGTTTTTT.

The chain has TRBV14 and TRBJ1-5; D remains unclear. Trimming removed 4 bases from V and 3 bases from J, with 4 bases in between. The CDR3 sequence is 12 residues long. Germline values: CDR1 SGHDN, CDR2 FVKESK. The CDR3 region is CASSLSNQPQHF. The CDR3 DNA follows: TGTGCCAGCAGCCTCTCCAATCAGCCCCAGCATTTT.

J is TRBJ1-3 and V is TRBV9; D unresolved. Germline V gene data show CDR1 as SGDLS and CDR2 as YYNGEE. There are 15 residues in the CDR3. V was pared by 0 bases and J by 2 bases, with 9 bases between. Here the CDR3 reads CASSVDVQTGNTIYF. The CDR3 DNA reads as TGTGCCAGCAGCGTAGACGTCCAAACTGGAAACACCATATATTTT.

The chain has TRBV2 and TRBJ2-7; 8 bases agree with TRBD1. J lost 2 bases, V lost 9 bases, and 9 bases had no gene match. The germline CDR1 and CDR2 sequences are SNHLY and FYNNEI. The CDR3 is 14 amino acids. The CDR3 DNA sequence: TGTGCCAGGGACCTCGGACAGGGAACCTACGAGCAGTACTTC. It is translated as CARDLGQGTYEQYF.

J is TRBJ2-1 and V is TRBV29-1, with no clear D. V lost 5 bases and J lost 7, with 0 bases in between. Germline-derived CDR1 and CDR2 are SQVTM and ANQGSEA. The CDR3 length is 8 residues. The CDR3 here is CSVNEQFF. The CDR3 nucleotides read TGCAGCGTTAATGAGCAGTTCTTC.

This chain connects TRBV4-2 to TRBJ1-2; no definite D call. Trimming pared 4 bases from V and 2 bases from J, leaving 11 bases between. Germline V lookup: CDR1 LGHNA, CDR2 YNFKEQ. CDR3 length equals 14 residues. The CDR3 nucleotides read TGTGCCAGCAGCCCGGAACTAGAGAACTATGGCTACACCTTC. Translating gives CASSPELENYGYTF.

The chain has TRBV11-3 and TRBJ2-1; 9 bases match TRBD2. The CDR3 contains 15 residues. Germline V gene data show CDR1 as SGHNT and CDR2 as YENEEA. J was trimmed by 6 bases and V by 4 bases; bases with no gene match: 7. The CDR3: CASSSHRLAANEQFF. In DNA form, the CDR3 reads TGTGCCAGCAGCTCGCACCGACTAGCGGCCAATGAGCAGTTCTTC.

The CDR3 DNA follows: TGTGCCTGGAGTGGCCAGGTTGTGGTCGGGTATGGCTACACCTTC. Its protein product is CAWSGQVVVGYGYTF. This sequence joins TRBV30 and TRBJ1-2, with D uncertain. Germline CDR1 GTSNPN, CDR2 SVGIG (reference sequence). The CDR3 consists of 15 residues. V lost 1 base, J lost 5 bases, and 17 bases lay in between.

J is TRBJ2-5 and V is TRBV18, with D hard to call. CDR3 length: 15 amino acids. The ends were cut back, 2 bases at V and 4 bases at J, with 14 bases in the middle. CDR1 is KGHSH, CDR2 LQKENI, per germline. This chain's CDR3 is CASSPFSSDVETQYF. The CDR3 DNA follows: TGTGCCAGCTCACCATTTTCGTCAGACGTAGAGACCCAGTACTTC.

This clone was recorded a few times. This chain links TRBV7-3 with TRBJ2-7; TRBD2 might be the D (5 bases). This CDR3 region has 16 residues. Germline CDR1 and CDR2: SGHTA and FQGTGA. V lost 2 bases to trimming and J lost 2 bases, with 16 bases between them. The CDR3 region has the DNA TGTGCCAGCAGCTTAGGCGGGCCCGAGGCAGCCTACGAGCAGTACTTC. Translated, it gives CASSLGGPEAAYEQYF.

This chain connects TRBV5-1 to TRBJ2-2, with D hard to call. V was cut by 1 base and J by 6 bases, with 10 bases left in between. CDR3 length: 14 residues. The V gene's germline CDR1 is SGHRS and CDR2 YFSETQ. CDR3 nucleotides: TGCGCCAGCAGCTTGTCACTCCAAGCCGGGGAGCTGTTTTTT. As protein: CASSLSLQAGELFF.

The gene calls are TRBV6-1 and TRBJ2-1; tentatively, D is TRBD2 (6 bases). Trimming took off 2 bases at V and 5 bases at J, with 16 bases between the two ends. The germline V gene encodes CDR1 MNHNS and CDR2 SASEGT. This CDR3 contains 16 residues. The DNA of the CDR3 is TGTGCCAGCAGTGAAAGTTTTGCGGGGCCTCACAATGAGCAGTTCTTC. Protein product: CASSESFAGPHNEQFF.